The source of this TCR beta chain is a study of T cell repertoires in cytomegalovirus infection. This clonotype was counted ten times or more. The antigen remains unidentified. A single record per CDR3 protein comes from TCRdb applying MiXCR to the reads. Seen here are fewer than 200,000 distinct CDR3 sequences, around 14% observed once, and the top ten hold more than 20%. Trimming stripped 4 bases from V and 0 bases from J, with 7 bases between. The CDR3 contains 13 residues. From germline, CDR1 is SQVTM and CDR2 ANQGSEA. Notes on the study in general: The study identified carriers of CMV plus the relevant HLA from cumulative public TCR beta family frequency.

The clonotype comes from a human donor in good health (CMV status not recorded). Some clones in this sample may be carry-over from other donors' samples. This sequence joins TRBV29-1 and TRBJ2-1, with D unclear. Input material: PBMCs. The DNA of the CDR3 is TGCAGCGTTGGGGTTAGCTCCTACAATGAGCAGTTCTTC. Protein: CSVGVSSYNEQFF.